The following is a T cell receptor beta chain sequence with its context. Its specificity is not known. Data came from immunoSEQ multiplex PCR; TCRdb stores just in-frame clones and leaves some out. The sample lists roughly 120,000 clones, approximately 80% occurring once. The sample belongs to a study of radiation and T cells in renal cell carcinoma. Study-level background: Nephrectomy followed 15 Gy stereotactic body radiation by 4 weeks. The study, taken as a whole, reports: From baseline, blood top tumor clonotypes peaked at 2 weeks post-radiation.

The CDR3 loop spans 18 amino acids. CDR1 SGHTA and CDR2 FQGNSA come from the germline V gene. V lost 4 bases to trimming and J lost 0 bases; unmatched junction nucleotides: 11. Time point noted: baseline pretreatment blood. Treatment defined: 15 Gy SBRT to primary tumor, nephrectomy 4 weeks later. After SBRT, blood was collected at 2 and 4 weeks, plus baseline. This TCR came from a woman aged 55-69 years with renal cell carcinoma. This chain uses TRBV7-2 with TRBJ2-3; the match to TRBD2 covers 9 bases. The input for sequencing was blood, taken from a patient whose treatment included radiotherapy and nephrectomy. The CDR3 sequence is CASSSTGTSQPSTDTQYF. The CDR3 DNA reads TGTGCCAGCAGCTCGACCGGGACTAGCCAACCCAGCACAGATACGCAGTATTTT.